The TCR beta chain described here comes from a study of Graves' ophthalmopathy and Graves' hyperthyroidism. Overall study findings and caveats: From stable hyperthyroidism, ophthalmopathy was separated by a 13-signature model with about 88% sensitivity and more than 75% specificity.

V was clipped by 1 base and J by 1 base; unmatched bases: 1. Germline V gene lookup returns CDR1 SGHTA and CDR2 FQGNSA. The CDR3 runs to 15 residues. Excluded: other autoimmune disease, uncontrolled infection, pregnancy or lactation. The TCR beta CDR3 regions underwent amplification from RNA transcripts. The library came from an HTBI-primed first-round RT-PCR and a second-round multiplex PCR. MiXCR was run by TCRdb on the multiplex PCR reads, yielding one entry per CDR3 protein. The sample has around 1,000,000 distinct CDR3 sequences, approximately 35% seen once. This clonotype was observed at least ten times. Antigen: not known.

This TCR came from an adult man with Graves' hyperthyroidism. The material sequenced was peripheral blood or thyroid tissue (not recorded which). The rearrangement links TRBV7-2 to TRBJ2-7, with 10 bases fitting TRBD2. The CDR3 loop is CASSLGAGGSYEQYF. CDR3 nucleotides: TGTGCCAGCAGCTTAGGAGCGGGAGGGTCCTACGAGCAGTACTTC.